Given below is one T cell receptor beta chain in context. Its antigen is still unknown. Per-base quality was not reported, and no clone a single base away is much larger than it. TCRdb shows the sequencer as Illumina HiSeq 2500. Quantitative 5'-RACE with molecular barcodes was the method used to prepare the TCR beta libraries. The paper's data handling went like this. Disease-linked TCR variants were identified with a new computational method built on a probabilistic model of VDJ rearrangement. Using fastp trimming at Q25 and MiXCR clonotype assembly, TCRdb reanalyzed the public sequencing data and kept in-frame beta chains. Duplicate CDR3 protein sequences are folded into a single record with the most common DNA and genes. The V and J calls were determined by TCRdb, not by the authors. This sample is represented by 750,000 to 850,000 distinct CDR3 sequences; 12% of them were singletons. The ten largest clones add up to approximately 0.5% of the sample.

These data originate in a study of CD8 T cells in ankylosing spondylitis listed by TCRdb under 2017. Background on the whole study: To find TCR variants linked to disease, the study profiled T cell receptor beta repertoires in ankylosing spondylitis patients and healthy donors. In total, the full study cohort was made up of 108 healthy donors and more than 20 ankylosing spondylitis patients. Peripheral blood was sampled, and synovial fluid was additionally collected from ankylosing spondylitis patients. Findings and caveats that apply to the study as a whole: Some TCR beta motif variants had previously been reported in synovial fluid and blood of reactive arthritis patients, which suggested common disease-initiation mechanisms. In peripheral blood, the disease-linked clones were found at relatively low frequencies and had a CD8+ phenotype. According to the report, matched synovial fluid samples from ankylosing spondylitis patients were significantly enriched for the disease-linked clones. Blood from ankylosing spondylitis patients appeared to be characterized by a TCR beta motif made up of several highly homologous amino acid variants.

This sequence was found in a male donor with ankylosing spondylitis. The material sequenced was blood, either unsorted or a sorted T cell fraction (not recorded which).

The CDR3 region reads CATQIPRQPETQYF. In nucleotides, the sequence is TGTGCCACGCAAATTCCGCGTCAACCTGAGACCCAGTACTTC. The chain was built from TRBV15 and TRBJ2-5; no D gene call is confident. The CDR1 and CDR2 encoded by the germline V gene (reference sequence) are LNHNV and YYDKDF. V is cut by 9 bases and J by 5 bases, and the space between the germline ends is 19 bases. The CDR3, from cysteine to phenylalanine, totals 14 residues. The read is trimmed to its CDR3 DNA, 42 bases read in frame from base 1.